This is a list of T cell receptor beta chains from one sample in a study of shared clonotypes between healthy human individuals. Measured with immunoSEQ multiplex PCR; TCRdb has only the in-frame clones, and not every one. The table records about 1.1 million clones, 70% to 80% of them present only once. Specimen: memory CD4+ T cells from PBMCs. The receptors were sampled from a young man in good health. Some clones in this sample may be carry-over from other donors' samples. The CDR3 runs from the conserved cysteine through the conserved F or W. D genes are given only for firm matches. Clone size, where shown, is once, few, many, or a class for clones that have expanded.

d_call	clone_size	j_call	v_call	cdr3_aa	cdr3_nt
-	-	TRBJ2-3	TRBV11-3	CASSSGPSTDTQYF	TGTGCCAGCAGCTCCGGTCCCTCCACAGATACGCAGTATTTT
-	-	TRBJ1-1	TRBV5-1	CASSLLQVGENTEAFF	TGCGCCAGCAGCTTGCTTCAGGTAGGGGAGAACACTGAAGCTTTCTTT
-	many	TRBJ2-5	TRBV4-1	CASSRGGVETQYF	TGCGCCAGCAGCAGGGGGGGTGTAGAGACCCAGTACTTC
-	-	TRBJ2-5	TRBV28	CASSLLEGRKTQYF	TGTGCCAGCAGTTTATTGGAGGGGAGGAAGACCCAGTACTTC
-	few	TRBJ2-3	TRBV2	CASSEAGVEVDTQYF	TGTGCCAGCAGTGAAGCGGGAGTAGAGGTAGATACGCAGTATTTT
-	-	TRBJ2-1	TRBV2	CASRLPSEQFF	TGTGCCAGCAGATTACCGAGTGAGCAGTTCTTC
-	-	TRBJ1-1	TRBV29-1	CSVVVTEAFF	TGCAGCGTTGTGGTCACTGAAGCTTTCTTT
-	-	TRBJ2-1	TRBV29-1	CSIRTEFYNEQFF	TGCAGCATCAGGACGGAGTTCTACAATGAGCAGTTCTTC
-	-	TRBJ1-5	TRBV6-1	CASRLQPNSNQPQHF	TGTGCCAGCAGACTACAGCCAAACAGCAATCAGCCCCAGCATTTT
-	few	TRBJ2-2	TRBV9	CASSVEPYTGELFF	TGTGCCAGCAGCGTAGAGCCCTACACCGGGGAGCTGTTTTTT
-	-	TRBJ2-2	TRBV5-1	CASSLELMNTGELFF	TGCGCCAGCAGCTTGGAACTCATGAACACCGGGGAGCTGTTTTTT
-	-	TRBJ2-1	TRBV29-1	CSSPAVYNEQFF	TGCAGCTCCCCGGCGGTTTACAATGAGCAGTTCTTC
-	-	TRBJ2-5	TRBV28	CASRQTGPQETQYF	TGTGCCAGCAGACAAACCGGCCCCCAAGAGACCCAGTACTTC
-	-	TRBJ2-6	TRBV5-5	CASSLAGVGANVLTF	TGTGCCAGCAGCTTGGCTGGGGTTGGGGCCAACGTCCTGACTTTC
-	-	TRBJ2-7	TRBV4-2	CVSSQGSRPQQYF	TGTGTCAGCAGCCAAGGGAGCCGGCCGCAGCAGTACTTC
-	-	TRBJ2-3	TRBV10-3	CAISESASTDTQYF	TGTGCCATCAGTGAGTCTGCTAGCACAGATACGCAGTATTTT
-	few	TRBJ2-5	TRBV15	CATAEAGVQETQYF	TGTGCCACCGCAGAGGCAGGGGTCCAAGAGACCCAGTACTTC
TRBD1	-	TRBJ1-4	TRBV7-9	CASALRTGLEKLFF	TGTGCCAGCGCCTTACGGACAGGGCTTGAAAAACTGTTTTTT
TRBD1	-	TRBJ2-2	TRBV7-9	CASSQGEGGDTGELFF	TGTGCCAGCAGCCAGGGGGAAGGCGGCGACACCGGGGAGCTGTTTTTT
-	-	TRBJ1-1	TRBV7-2	CASSFRALGNTEAFF	TGTGCCAGCAGCTTTAGGGCGCTAGGTAACACTGAAGCTTTCTTT
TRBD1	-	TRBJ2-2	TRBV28	CASGGGQGVPGELFF	TGTGCCAGCGGCGGGGGACAGGGGGTTCCCGGGGAGCTGTTTTTT
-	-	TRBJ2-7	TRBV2	CASTGPGIDEQYF	TGTGCCAGCACAGGGCCCGGGATCGACGAGCAGTACTTC
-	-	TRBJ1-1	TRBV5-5	CASSLVAGLLNTEAFF	TGTGCCAGCAGCTTGGTGGCAGGGTTATTGAACACTGAAGCTTTCTTT
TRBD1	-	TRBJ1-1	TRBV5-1	CASSPAVGTGVNTEAFF	TGCGCCAGCAGCCCAGCAGTGGGGACAGGGGTGAACACTGAAGCTTTCTTT
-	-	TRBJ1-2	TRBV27	CASGPTGGYGYTF	TGTGCCAGCGGCCCGACAGGCGGCTATGGCTACACCTTC
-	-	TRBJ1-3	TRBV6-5	CASSYSQGNTIYF	TGTGCCAGCAGTTACTCACAAGGAAACACCATATATTTT
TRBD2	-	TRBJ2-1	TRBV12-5	CASGFFPASGLGNEQFF	TGTGCTAGTGGTTTTTTCCCGGCTAGCGGACTAGGGAATGAGCAGTTCTTC
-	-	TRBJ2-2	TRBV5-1	CASRDILLAGELFF	TGCGCCAGCAGGGACATATTGTTAGCCGGGGAGCTGTTTTTT
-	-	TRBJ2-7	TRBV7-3	CASRRGYEQYF	TGTGCCAGCAGGAGGGGATACGAGCAGTACTTC
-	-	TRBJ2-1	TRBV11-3	CASSLGASHVNEQFF	TGTGCCAGCAGCTTAGGAGCGAGCCATGTCAATGAGCAGTTCTTC
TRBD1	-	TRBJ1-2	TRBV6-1	CASIRPGQGLYGYTF	TGTGCCAGCATTCGCCCGGGACAGGGGCTTTATGGCTACACCTTC
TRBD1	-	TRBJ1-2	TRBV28	CASRTGGMGQGGREGYTF	TGTGCCAGCCGAACCGGCGGAATGGGACAGGGGGGCCGGGAGGGCTACACCTTC
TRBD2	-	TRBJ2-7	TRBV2	CASSEMLAETYEQYF	TGTGCCAGCAGTGAAATGCTAGCGGAGACCTACGAGCAGTACTTC
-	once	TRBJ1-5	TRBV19	CASSWIRDQPQHF	TGTGCCAGTAGTTGGATCAGGGATCAGCCCCAGCATTTT
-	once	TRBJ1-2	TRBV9	CASSVGGAGAPNYGYTF	TGTGCCAGCAGCGTAGGGGGCGCCGGCGCTCCTAACTATGGCTACACCTTC
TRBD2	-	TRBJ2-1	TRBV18	CASSLSSAAGAGEQFF	TGTGCCAGCTCATTGTCCTCAGCAGCGGGAGCTGGAGAGCAGTTCTTC
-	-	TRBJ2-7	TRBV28	CATWPLFYSSSSYEQYF	TGTGCCACCTGGCCGCTCTTCTACAGTTCTAGCTCCTACGAGCAGTACTTC
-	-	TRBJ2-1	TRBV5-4	CASSSDPGGTYNEQFF	TGTGCCAGCAGCTCCGATCCGGGGGGCACCTACAATGAGCAGTTCTTC
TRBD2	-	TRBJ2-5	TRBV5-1	CASKSGSETQYF	TGCGCCAGCAAAAGCGGGAGTGAGACCCAGTACTTC
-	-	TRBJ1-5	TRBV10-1	CASSEAVGQPQHF	TGCGCCAGCAGTGAGGCGGTGGGTCAGCCCCAGCATTTT
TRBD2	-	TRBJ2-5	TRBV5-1	CASSFLGTRQETQYF	TGCGCCAGCAGCTTCTTAGGGACTAGACAGGAGACCCAGTACTTC
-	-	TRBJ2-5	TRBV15	CATSLRTAETQYF	TGTGCCACCAGCCTCCGGACAGCAGAGACCCAGTACTTC
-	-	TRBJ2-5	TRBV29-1	CSVDEERQSKTQYF	TGCAGCGTTGACGAAGAAAGACAGAGCAAGACCCAGTACTTC